This TCR beta chain was sequenced for a study of T cells in localized non-small cell lung cancer. Study outcomes and limitations: Researchers found a median around 59 of the top 100 tumor clones in adjacent lung. Increased T cell density in blood showed an association with longer overall survival. Because researchers sequenced only one region of the tumor, heterogeneity is still possible. Clonality peaked in uninvolved adjacent lung rather than tumor.

A note on this clone: The antigen is undetermined.

Some clones are missing from TCRdb's copy, which holds only in-frame ones; the method was immunoSEQ multiplex PCR. This sample has 45,000 or so clones, with 65% to 90% found just once. Germline values: CDR1 SGHVS, CDR2 FNYEAQ. The V end was cut by 6 bases, the J end by 3 bases, with 13 bases between. The length of the CDR3 is 14 residues. The receptor comes from a man aged 40-75 years with stage III lung adenocarcinoma. Specimen: peripheral blood mononuclear cells, collected before any cancer treatment. This sequence joins TRBV7-6 and TRBJ2-3, with D possibly being TRBD2 (5 bases). This CDR3 is CASSYTGETDTQYF. The DNA of the CDR3 is TGTGCCAGCAGTTATACCGGGGAAACAGATACGCAGTATTTT.